The entry below gives a single T cell receptor beta chain sequence along with its context. These data belong to a study of OX40 agonist ivuxolimab in advanced cancers. Libraries were prepared by immunoSEQ multiplex PCR; TCRdb keeps only in-frame clonotypes and omits some of them. The top ten clones hold approximately 3% of a sample with 55,000 to 85,000 clones, just over 85% of them seen once. The CDR3 has 14 residues. Looked up from germline, CDR1 is GTSNPN and CDR2 is SVGIG (reference sequence). V was shortened by 2 bases and J by 3 bases, with 14 bases between the two germline ends. The chain couples TRBV30 to TRBJ2-7, with no clear D. The sequencing here drew on CD4+ or CD8+ T cells sorted from blood, taken in a trial of the OX40 agonist ivuxolimab. This TCR was sampled from an adult with an advanced solid tumor such as melanoma, head and neck, liver or kidney cancer. CDR3 protein: CAWSQTPQGYEQYF. The CDR3 nucleotides read TGTGCCTGGAGTCAGACCCCCCAAGGCTACGAGCAGTACTTC.